These 5 T cell receptor beta chains came from one sample sequenced in a study of T cell responses to AZD1222 COVID-19 vaccine. Libraries were prepared by immunoSEQ multiplex PCR; TCRdb keeps only in-frame clonotypes and omits some of them. The top ten clones hold 7% to 9% of a sample with about 120,000 clones, just over 85% of them seen once. Here the sequenced sample was peripheral blood, taken on day 0 of AZD1222 vaccination. These receptors were taken from an adult in good health.

The chain employs TRBV27 and TRBJ1-4; TRBD1 matches at 7 bases. This CDR3 contains 15 residues. J gave up 4 bases and V 1 base, and 3 bases lay outside the gene matches. Germline V CDR1 and CDR2: MNHEY, SMNVEV (reference sequence). In DNA form, the CDR3 reads TGTGCCAGCAGTTTATACGGACAGGTTAATGAAAAACTGTTTTTT. Its translation: CASSLYGQVNEKLFF.

The chain couples TRBV10-1 to TRBJ2-7; TRBD2 agrees at 11 bases. V lost 6 bases to trimming and J lost 1 base; unmatched junction nucleotides: 2. Germline V lookup: CDR1 WNHNN, CDR2 SYGVQD (reference sequence). This CDR3 spans 14 amino acids. The chain's CDR3 is CASSRLAGSYEQYF. CDR3 sequence (DNA): TGCGCCAGCAGCAGACTAGCGGGGTCCTACGAGCAGTACTTC.

J is TRBJ1-6 and V is TRBV18; D gene uncertain. V was trimmed by 3 bases and J by 10 bases, leaving 13 bases between them. Germline loops: CDR1 KGHSH, CDR2 LQKENI. CDR3 length equals 14 residues. CDR3 sequence (DNA): TGTGCCAGCTCACCGTCAGGTGGCTCCTCACCCCTCCACTTT. It codes for CASSPSGGSSPLHF.

This rearrangement joins TRBV18 to TRBJ2-1; D ambiguous. The CDR3 length is 16 residues. V dropped 0 bases and J dropped 7 bases, with 16 bases sitting between them. Germline lookup yields CDR1 KGHSH and CDR2 LQKENI. Here the CDR3 DNA reads TGTGCCAGCTCACCACCCGGTGGGATTTACAGTAATGAGCAGTTCTTC. Its translation: CASSPPGGIYSNEQFF.

The V and J genes are TRBV10-3 and TRBJ1-5, with 9 nucleotides matching TRBD1. Germline V CDR1 and CDR2: ENHRY, SYGVKD. The CDR3 is 16 residues long. Trimming cost V 10 bases and J 0 bases; bases outside gene matches: 10. The CDR3 bases are TGTGCCACCGCTAAGGGACAGGGCGATAGCAATCAGCCCCAGCATTTT. Encoded protein: CATAKGQGDSNQPQHF.